These T cell receptor beta chains were read from a single sample in a study of T-cell memory formation after mild COVID-19. Each CDR3 protein is one row after TCRdb ran MiXCR on the 5' RACE reads. The sample carries about 180,000 distinct CDR3 sequences, more than 15% recorded once. The sequencing input was PBMCs or a T cell subset sorted from them (not recorded which). These receptors came from an adult woman who had mild COVID-19 (a few samples of this study predate the infection). Cell type and time point are not known. The conserved cysteine and the conserved F or W are not part of the CDR3 here. Fields, in order: J gene, V gene, clone size, CDR3 protein. Size is stated for part of the rows, as once, few or many counts, or as a class when the clone is expanded.

TRBJ2-2,TRBV27,NA,ASRGDLTGELF
TRBJ2-6,TRBV12-3/TRBV12-4,NA,ASRLKGSGANVLT
TRBJ2-1,TRBV5-6,few,ASSFTSGSYNEQF
TRBJ2-2,TRBV5-1,NA,ASSLSPSGGRNTGELF
TRBJ2-5,TRBV5-1,few,ASSLLGVQETQY
TRBJ2-1,TRBV21-1,NA,ASSKDSGACNEQF
TRBJ2-3,TRBV28,few,ATRGGGPGTDTQY
TRBJ2-1,TRBV20-1,NA,SADGNYNEQF
TRBJ2-1,TRBV20-1,NA,SARGRSGMIPYNEQF
TRBJ1-3,TRBV20-1,few,SAGGTVGNTIY
TRBJ2-5,TRBV12-3/TRBV12-4,few,ASREPGQGRETQY
TRBJ2-1,TRBV5-1,NA,ASSRLAGVGYNEQF
TRBJ1-6,TRBV5-4,NA,ASSFGDRRDSPLH
TRBJ2-5,TRBV28,NA,ASSPPRTGRYSETQY
TRBJ2-1,TRBV6-2/TRBV6-3,NA,ASSYISYNEQF
TRBJ1-1,TRBV18,few,ASSPPWAKQRGTEAF
TRBJ2-1,TRBV7-6,many,ASSSGTSGANEQF
TRBJ2-7,TRBV7-3,NA,ASSLEASGSHEQY
TRBJ2-1,TRBV11-2,NA,ASSLEKPGLAGGGEQF
TRBJ2-1,TRBV28,few,ASSLSGLAPSGGNNEQF
TRBJ2-1,TRBV7-3,NA,ASSLRGSGRAGGRNEQF
TRBJ2-5,TRBV7-9,NA,ASSPRQGRIQETQY
TRBJ2-3,TRBV3-1,NA,ASSPTGVDTQY
TRBJ2-3,TRBV3-1,NA,ASSQRRGTSGTDTQY
TRBJ2-7,TRBV12-3/TRBV12-4,few,ASSLTTGGEQY
TRBJ1-1,TRBV4-1,few,ASSQPFRTANTEAF